What follows are 26 T cell receptor beta chains derived from one specimen sequenced in a study of shared clonotypes between healthy human individuals. Here immunoSEQ multiplex PCR was the method, and the copy in TCRdb shows in-frame clones only, minus some. The sample carries more than 2,000,000 clones, approximately 93% recorded once. Sequencing input: naive CD4+ T cells from PBMCs. Documented subset: CD45RA+ positively selected. These receptors originate from a man aged 18 to 30 in good health. Some clones in this sample may be carry-over from other donors' samples.

V gene TRBV9 combines with J gene TRBJ2-6; D gene unclear. The V end lost 3 bases, the J end lost 1 base, and 20 bases lay between the germline ends. The germline CDR1 and CDR2 sequences are SGDLS and YYNGEE. The CDR3 is 19 amino acids. The CDR3 protein is CASSDGWGRAESGANVLTF. CDR3 bases: TGTGCCAGCAGCGACGGTTGGGGTCGAGCTGAGTCTGGGGCCAACGTCCTGACTTTC.

Points on this clone: The same CDR3 also results from other DNA sequences found in this sample. The rearrangement uses TRBV28 and TRBJ1-2; tentative D call: TRBD1 (5 bases). CDR1 and CDR2 (germline): MDHEN, SYDVKM. The ends were cut back, 6 bases at V and 8 bases at J, with 13 bases in the middle. The CDR3 runs 12 residues. CDR3 region: CASRQGVGGYTF. The CDR3 DNA follows: TGTGCCAGCAGGCAGGGAGTGGGGGGCTACACCTTC.

The J gene is TRBJ2-1, the V gene TRBV12-5; D might be TRBD2 (5 bases). V gave up 5 bases and J gave up 1 base, with 21 bases separating them. CDR3 length: 18 residues. Germline loops: CDR1 LGHNT, CDR2 FRNRAP. The CDR3 nucleotides are TGTGCTAGTGGTCCCCAGTTTGGCAGCGGCCTGTCCTACAATGAGCAGTTCTTC. Its translation is CASGPQFGSGLSYNEQFF.

This clone was observed once. This chain links TRBV7-6 with TRBJ1-4, with 10 positions matching TRBD1. The germline V gene encodes CDR1 SGHVS and CDR2 FNYEAQ. V was clipped by 2 bases and J by 8 bases; unmatched bases: 5. The CDR3 contains 15 residues. This CDR3 is CASSLPGQGVEKLFF. CDR3 nucleotide sequence: TGTGCCAGCAGCTTACCAGGACAGGGGGTGGAAAAACTGTTTTTT.

In its sample, this clone was seen once. CDR3 bases: TGTGCCTGGAGTAGGACTGTATCAAATACGCAGTATTTT. Amino acids: CAWSRTVSNTQYF. The V call is TRBV30, the J call TRBJ2-3; the D gene is possibly TRBD2 (5 bases). Germline V CDR1 and CDR2: GTSNPN, SVGIG (reference sequence). V was pared by 2 bases and J by 7 bases, with 13 bases between. CDR3 length: 13 amino acids.

The chain carries TRBV18 and TRBJ2-3, with 8 bases identical to TRBD2. The CDR3 consists of 15 residues. With V trimmed by 3 bases and J by 5 bases, 7 bases remained unmatched. From germline, CDR1 is KGHSH and CDR2 LQKENI. The CDR3 nucleotides read TGTGCCAGCTCACCGTCGAGCGGGGGAGGAGATACGCAGTATTTT. It encodes CASSPSSGGGDTQYF.

The chain couples TRBV19 to TRBJ2-2; 9 bases are shared with TRBD2. The CDR3 covers 15 residues. CDR1 and CDR2 (germline): LNHDA, SQIVND (reference sequence). The ends lost 6 bases at V and 5 bases at J; junction bases unmatched: 7. The CDR3 region is CASRVGTSLTGELFF. CDR3 bases: TGTGCCAGTAGGGTCGGGACTAGCTTAACCGGGGAGCTGTTTTTT.

CDR3 DNA: TGCGCCAGCAGCCAAGTTTACAGGACAGATACGCAGTATTTT. Amino acid sequence: CASSQVYRTDTQYF. The genes are TRBV4-3 and TRBJ2-3; tentative D call: TRBD1 (5 bases). The CDR3 extends over 14 amino acids. The V gene lost 1 base and the J gene lost 3 bases, with 8 bases spanning the gap. Germline assignment: CDR1 LGHNA and CDR2 YSLEER.

This chain joins TRBV7-2 and TRBJ1-5; D not certain. Per the germline V gene, CDR1 is SGHTA and CDR2 is FQGNSA. V was shortened by 5 bases and J by 5 bases, with 10 bases between the two germline ends. This CDR3 has 13 amino acids. CDR3 sequence reads: CASSENRDQPQHF. The CDR3 bases are TGTGCCAGCAGCGAAAACAGAGATCAGCCCCAGCATTTT.

This chain connects TRBV12-5 to TRBJ2-3, with D uncertain. The V gene lost 8 bases and the J gene lost 5 bases, with 8 bases spanning the gap. Germline CDR1 is LGHNT and CDR2 is FRNRAP. The length of the CDR3 is 11 residues. CDR3 residues: CASSIGDTQYF. The DNA of the CDR3 is TGTGCTAGTTCTATCGGAGATACGCAGTATTTT.

This clone was observed a single time. This sequence joins TRBV18 and TRBJ1-2; D is perhaps TRBD1 (5 bases). The germline CDR1 and CDR2 sequences are KGHSH and LQKENI. The CDR3 is made up of 15 amino acids. V gave up 0 bases and J gave up 4 bases, with 12 bases separating them. Here the CDR3 reads CASSPPGAGFYGYTF. The DNA for the CDR3 is TGTGCCAGCTCACCACCCGGGGCAGGGTTCTATGGCTACACCTTC. Full variable domain (outside the CDR3, taken from reference TRBV18 and TRBJ1-2): NAGVMQNPRHLVRRRGQEARLRCSPMKGHSHVYWYRQLPEEGLKFMVYLQKENIIDESGMPKERFSAEFPKEGPSILRIQQVVRGDSAAYFCASSPPGAGFYGYTFGSGTRLTVV.

The V gene is TRBV18, the J gene TRBJ2-1, with a tentative D call TRBD2 (6 bases). Trimming took off 1 base at V and 3 bases at J, with 10 bases between the two ends. CDR3 size: 15 residues. The germline V gene encodes CDR1 KGHSH and CDR2 LQKENI. In nucleotides, the CDR3 is TGTGCCAGCTCACCACAAGCGGGCAACTACAATGAGCAGTTCTTC. Translating gives CASSPQAGNYNEQFF.

The J gene is TRBJ2-4, the V gene TRBV28; possible D gene TRBD2, 6 bases. CDR1 MDHEN and CDR2 SYDVKM come from the germline V gene. The CDR3 consists of 15 residues. Trimming cost V 5 bases and J 0 bases, with 11 bases left between them. CDR3 in DNA: TGTGCCAGCAGTCCGTTGGGGGGAGCCAAAAACATTCAGTACTTC. Protein sequence: CASSPLGGAKNIQYF.

The table lists this clone with a few counts. DNA of the CDR3: TGTGCCATCAGTGAGGGTTTACATCGGGACAGGGGTAGCAATCAGCCCCAGCATTTT. Its translation is CAISEGLHRDRGSNQPQHF. J is TRBJ1-5 and V is TRBV10-3; TRBD1 matches at 10 bases. V lost 2 bases, J lost 0 bases, and 10 bases stayed unmatched. CDR1 is ENHRY and CDR2 is SYGVKD in the germline V gene. CDR3 length: 19 residues.

This clone appeared once. V usage is TRBV11-3 and J usage is TRBJ2-2; D not resolved. Germline V lookup: CDR1 SGHNT, CDR2 YENEEA. Trimming cost V 5 bases and J 7 bases, with 11 bases left between them. The CDR3 runs 13 residues. CDR3 in DNA: TGTGCCAGCAGCCTCGACGGTGGCGGGGAGCTGTTTTTT. Translation gives CASSLDGGGELFF.

The chain recombines TRBV7-6 with TRBJ2-1; 9 bases line up with TRBD2. With V trimmed by 3 bases and J by 2 bases, 8 bases remained unmatched. Germline CDR1 SGHVS, CDR2 FNYEAQ. The CDR3 is 17 residues long. CDR3 sequence (DNA): TGTGCCAGCAGCTTGGTACCTAGCGGGAAAGCCTACAATGAGCAGTTCTTC. It specifies CASSLVPSGKAYNEQFF.

The chain has TRBV27 and TRBJ1-5; 9 bases are shared with TRBD1. Trimming took 5 bases from V and 5 from J; bases not matched to a gene: 10. The CDR3 sequence is 16 residues long. Germline V gene data show CDR1 as MNHEY and CDR2 as SMNVEV (reference sequence). The CDR3 DNA follows: TGTGCCAGCAGTCCCACGGGACAGGGTGACCATCAGCCCCAGCATTTT. Translated: CASSPTGQGDHQPQHF.

A remark on this clone: Other DNA sequences of this sample code for an identical CDR3. In nucleotides, the CDR3 is TGCGCCAGCAGCTGGGGGACGGGCGAAGAGACCCAGTACTTC. Amino acid sequence: CASSWGTGEETQYF. This rearrangement joins TRBV5-1 to TRBJ2-5; D tentatively fits TRBD1 or TRBD2 (5 bases each). The V gene lost 3 bases and the J gene lost 3 bases, with 12 bases spanning the gap. The length of the CDR3 is 14 residues. Germline CDR1 SGHRS, CDR2 YFSETQ.

V usage is TRBV5-4 and J usage is TRBJ2-3; tentative D call: TRBD1 (6 bases). This CDR3 contains 16 residues. Germline V CDR1 and CDR2: SGHNT, YYREEE (reference sequence). Trimming cost V 6 bases and J 0 bases, with 17 bases left between them. CDR3 nucleotide sequence: TGTGCCAGCACCAAATCCGGGACACGAAGCACAGATACGCAGTATTTT. Translation gives CASTKSGTRSTDTQYF. The variable domain in full, completed from reference TRBV5-4 and TRBJ2-3, reads ETGVTQSPTHLIKTRGQQVTLRCSSQSGHNTVSWYQQALGQGPQFIFQYYREEENGRGNFPPRFSGLQFPNYSSELNVNALELDDSALYLCASTKSGTRSTDTQYFGPGTRLTVL.

The J gene is TRBJ2-5, the V gene TRBV5-4; TRBD2 agrees at 10 bases. The CDR3 has 17 amino acids. V shed 0 bases, J shed 4 bases, and the junction held 9 bases outside the gene matches. Germline values: CDR1 SGHNT, CDR2 YYREEE (reference sequence). In nucleotides, the CDR3 is TGTGCCAGCAGCTTGGACAGGGGAGCGGGAGGGCCAGAGACCCAGTACTTC. It encodes CASSLDRGAGGPETQYF.

Note on this clone: The sample holds other DNA sequences that translate to the same CDR3. This chain connects TRBV18 to TRBJ2-2, with unresolved D. CDR1 and CDR2 (germline): KGHSH, LQKENI. Trimming pared 3 bases from V and 1 base from J, leaving 9 bases between. The CDR3 consists of 15 residues. In DNA, the CDR3 is TGTGCCAGCTCACCCTCGGCCGAGAACACCGGGGAGCTGTTTTTT. Its translation: CASSPSAENTGELFF.

The rearrangement joins TRBV7-2 to TRBJ1-1; unclear D gene. The V end was cut by 0 bases, the J end by 4 bases, with 3 bases between. The CDR3 consists of 12 residues. The V gene's germline CDR1 is SGHTA and CDR2 FQGNSA. The CDR3 sequence: CASSLASTEAFF. CDR3 nucleotide sequence: TGTGCCAGCAGCTTAGCTAGCACTGAAGCTTTCTTT.

The chain carries TRBV11-2 and TRBJ2-7, with D possibly being TRBD1 (6 bases). The length of the CDR3 is 14 residues. V lost 6 bases to trimming and J lost 4 bases, with 16 bases between them. CDR1 is SGHAT and CDR2 is FQNNGV in the germline V gene. CDR3 bases: TGTGCCAGCAGTTATGAGACAGGACCTTACGAGCAGTACTTC. This translates into CASSYETGPYEQYF.

The J gene is TRBJ1-2, the V gene TRBV29-1; D is possibly TRBD1 (6 bases). CDR1 and CDR2 (germline): SQVTM, ANQGSEA. The CDR3 spans 15 residues. Deletions cut 6 bases from V and 4 bases from J, with 21 bases between. The CDR3 DNA follows: TGCAGCGTAGTCCGACAGGACCCAAGACCCTATGGCTACACCTTC. It codes for CSVVRQDPRPYGYTF.

This clone was seen only a few times. The identical CDR3 is also encoded by other nucleotide sequences in the sample. J is TRBJ2-1 and V is TRBV9; TRBD2 aligns across 10 bases. The ends lost 0 bases at V and 5 bases at J; junction bases unmatched: 2. From germline, CDR1 is SGDLS and CDR2 YYNGEE. The CDR3 has 15 residues. The CDR3 nucleotides read TGTGCCAGCAGCGTAGGTCTAGCGGGGGACAATGAGCAGTTCTTC. This gives the protein CASSVGLAGDNEQFF. Based on the CDR3 plus reference TRBV9 and TRBJ2-1, the full variable domain is DSGVTQTPKHLITATGQRVTLRCSPRSGDLSVYWYQQSLDQGLQFLIQYYNGEERAKGNILERFSAQQFPDLHSELNLSSLELGDSALYFCASSVGLAGDNEQFFGPGTRLTVL.

The rearrangement links TRBV19 to TRBJ1-5; TRBD1 aligns across 7 bases. CDR3 length: 16 amino acids. Per the germline V gene, CDR1 is LNHDA and CDR2 is SQIVND (reference sequence). V gave up 5 bases and J gave up 6 bases; unmatched junction bases: 13. CDR3 coding DNA: TGTGCCAGTAGTGCTAACGGCGGGACAGCTAGTCAGCCCCAGCATTTT. This gives the protein CASSANGGTASQPQHF.